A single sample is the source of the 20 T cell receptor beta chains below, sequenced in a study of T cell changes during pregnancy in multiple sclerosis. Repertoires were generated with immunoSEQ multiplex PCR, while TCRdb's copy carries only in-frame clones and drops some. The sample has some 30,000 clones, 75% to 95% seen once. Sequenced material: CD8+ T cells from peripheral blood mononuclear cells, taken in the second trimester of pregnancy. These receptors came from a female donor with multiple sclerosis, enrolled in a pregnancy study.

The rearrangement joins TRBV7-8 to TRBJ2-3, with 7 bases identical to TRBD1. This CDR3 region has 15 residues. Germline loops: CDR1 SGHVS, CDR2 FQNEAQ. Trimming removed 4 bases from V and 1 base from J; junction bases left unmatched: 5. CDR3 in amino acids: CASSSPGGRTDTQYF. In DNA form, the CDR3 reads TGTGCCAGCAGCTCCCCAGGGGGTCGCACAGATACGCAGTATTTT.

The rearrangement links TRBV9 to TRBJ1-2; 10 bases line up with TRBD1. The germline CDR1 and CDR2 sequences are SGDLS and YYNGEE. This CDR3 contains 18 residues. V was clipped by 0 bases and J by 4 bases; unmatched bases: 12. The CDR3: CASSVDRAWTGGGYGYTF. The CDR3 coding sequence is TGTGCCAGCAGCGTAGATAGGGCTTGGACAGGGGGTGGCTATGGCTACACCTTC.

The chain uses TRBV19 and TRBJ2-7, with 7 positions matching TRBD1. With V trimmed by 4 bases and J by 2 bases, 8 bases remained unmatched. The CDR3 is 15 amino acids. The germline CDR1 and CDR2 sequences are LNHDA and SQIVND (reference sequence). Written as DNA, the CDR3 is TGTGCCAGTAGTACGACCCGGGACAGCCCCTACGAGCAGTACTTC. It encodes CASSTTRDSPYEQYF. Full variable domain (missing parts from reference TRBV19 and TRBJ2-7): DGGITQSPKYLFRKEGQNVTLSCEQNLNHDAMYWYRQDPGQGLRLIYYSQIVNDFQKGDIAEGYSVSREKKESFPLTVTSAQKNPTAFYLCASSTTRDSPYEQYFGPGTRLTVT.

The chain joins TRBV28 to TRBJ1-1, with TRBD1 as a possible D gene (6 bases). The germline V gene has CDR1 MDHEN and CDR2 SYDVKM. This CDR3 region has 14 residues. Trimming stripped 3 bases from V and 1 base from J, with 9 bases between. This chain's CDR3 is CASSLDSPNTEAFF. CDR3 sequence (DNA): TGTGCCAGCAGTTTGGACAGCCCGAACACTGAAGCTTTCTTT.

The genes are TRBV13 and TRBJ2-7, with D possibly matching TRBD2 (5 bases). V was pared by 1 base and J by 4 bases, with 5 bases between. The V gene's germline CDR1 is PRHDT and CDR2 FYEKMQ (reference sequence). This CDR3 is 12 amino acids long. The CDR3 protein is CASSLAGYEQYF. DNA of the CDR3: TGTGCCAGCAGCTTAGCGGGATACGAGCAGTACTTC.

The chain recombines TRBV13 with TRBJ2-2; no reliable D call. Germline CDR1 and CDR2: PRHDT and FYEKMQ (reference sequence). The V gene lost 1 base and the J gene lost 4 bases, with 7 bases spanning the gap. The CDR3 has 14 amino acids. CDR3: CASSLASGTGELFF. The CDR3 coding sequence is TGTGCCAGCAGCTTAGCTTCGGGCACCGGGGAGCTGTTTTTT.

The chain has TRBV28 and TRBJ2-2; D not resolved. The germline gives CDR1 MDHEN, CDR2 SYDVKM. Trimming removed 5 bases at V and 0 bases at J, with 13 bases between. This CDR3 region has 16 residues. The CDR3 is CASSTARAPNTGELFF. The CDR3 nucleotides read TGTGCCAGCAGTACCGCTCGAGCCCCGAACACCGGGGAGCTGTTTTTT. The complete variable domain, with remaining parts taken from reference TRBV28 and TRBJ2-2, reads DVKVTQSSRYLVKRTGEKVFLECVQDMDHENMFWYRQDPGLGLRLIYFSYDVKMKEKGDIPEGYSVSREKKERFSLILESASTNQTSMYLCASSTARAPNTGELFFGEGSRLTVL.

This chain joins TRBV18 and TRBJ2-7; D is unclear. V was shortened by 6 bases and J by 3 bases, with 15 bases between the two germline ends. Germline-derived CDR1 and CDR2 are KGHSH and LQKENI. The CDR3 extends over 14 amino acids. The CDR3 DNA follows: TGTGCCAGCTCTCCTTGGGCCACACACTACGAGCAGTACTTC. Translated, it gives CASSPWATHYEQYF.

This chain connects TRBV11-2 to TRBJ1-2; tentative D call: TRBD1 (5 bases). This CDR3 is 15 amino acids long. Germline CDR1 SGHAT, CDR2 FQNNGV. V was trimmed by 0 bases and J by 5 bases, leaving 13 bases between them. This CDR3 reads CASSLDIGGGYGYTF. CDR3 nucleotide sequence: TGTGCCAGCAGCTTAGATATTGGTGGGGGGTATGGCTACACCTTC.

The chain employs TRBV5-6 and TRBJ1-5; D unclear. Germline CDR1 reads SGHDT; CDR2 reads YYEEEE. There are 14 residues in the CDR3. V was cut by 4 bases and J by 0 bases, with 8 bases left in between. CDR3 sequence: CASSPINSNQPQHF. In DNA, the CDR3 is TGTGCCAGCAGCCCTATAAATAGCAATCAGCCCCAGCATTTT.

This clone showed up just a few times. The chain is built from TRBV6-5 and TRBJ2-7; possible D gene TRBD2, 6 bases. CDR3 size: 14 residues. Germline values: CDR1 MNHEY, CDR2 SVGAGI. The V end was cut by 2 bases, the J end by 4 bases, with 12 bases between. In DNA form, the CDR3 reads TGTGCCAGCAGTTACGAGGGACTCTCTTACGAGCAGTACTTC. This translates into CASSYEGLSYEQYF.

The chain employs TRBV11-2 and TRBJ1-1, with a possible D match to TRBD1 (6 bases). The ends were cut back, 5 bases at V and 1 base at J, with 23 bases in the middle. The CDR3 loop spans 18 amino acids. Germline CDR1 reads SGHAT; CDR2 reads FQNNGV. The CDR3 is CASSPGANRDPGNTEAFF. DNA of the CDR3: TGTGCCAGCAGCCCAGGGGCTAACAGGGATCCGGGGAACACTGAAGCTTTCTTT. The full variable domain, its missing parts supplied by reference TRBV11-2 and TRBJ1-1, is EAGVAQSPRYKIIEKRQSVAFWCNPISGHATLYWYQQILGQGPKLLIQFQNNGVVDDSQLPKDRFSAERLKGVDSTLKIQPAKLEDSAVYLCASSPGANRDPGNTEAFFGQGTRLTVV.

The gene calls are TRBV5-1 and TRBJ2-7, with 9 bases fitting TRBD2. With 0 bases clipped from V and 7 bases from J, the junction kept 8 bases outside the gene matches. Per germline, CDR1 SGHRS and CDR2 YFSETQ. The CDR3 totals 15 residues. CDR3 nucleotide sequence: TGCGCCAGCAGCTTGGATGCGGGAGGGCCGGGGGAGCAGTACTTC. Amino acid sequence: CASSLDAGGPGEQYF. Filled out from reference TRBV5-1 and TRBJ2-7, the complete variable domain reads KAGVTQTPRYLIKTRGQQVTLSCSPISGHRSVSWYQQTPGQGLQFLFEYFSETQRNKGNFPGRFSGRQFSNSRSEMNVSTLELGDSALYLCASSLDAGGPGEQYFGPGTRLTVT.

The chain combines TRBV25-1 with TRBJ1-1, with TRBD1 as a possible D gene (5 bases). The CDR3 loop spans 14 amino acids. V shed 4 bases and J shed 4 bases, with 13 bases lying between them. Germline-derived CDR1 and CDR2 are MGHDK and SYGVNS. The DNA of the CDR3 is TGTGCCAGCAGTGTGGGGGGAGGAAGCACTGAAGCTTTCTTT. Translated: CASSVGGGSTEAFF.

The CDR3 protein is CASSFDSHEQYF. For the CDR3, the DNA is TGTGCCAGCAGCTTCGACAGTCACGAGCAGTACTTC. This rearrangement joins TRBV7-9 to TRBJ2-7; possibly TRBD1 for D (5 bases). From germline, CDR1 is SEHNR and CDR2 FQNEAQ (reference sequence). Trimming removed 3 bases at V and 5 bases at J, with 8 bases between. The CDR3 has 12 residues. Full variable domain (rest looked up from reference TRBV7-9 and TRBJ2-7): DTGVSQNPRHKITKRGQNVTFRCDPISEHNRLYWYRQTLGQGPEFLTYFQNEAQLEKSRLLSDRFSAERPKGSFSTLEIQRTEQGDSAMYLCASSFDSHEQYFGPGTRLTVT.

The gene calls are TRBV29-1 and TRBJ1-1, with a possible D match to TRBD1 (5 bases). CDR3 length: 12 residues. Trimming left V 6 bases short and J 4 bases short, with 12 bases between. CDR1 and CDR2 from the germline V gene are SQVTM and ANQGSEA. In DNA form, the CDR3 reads TGCAGCGTCCAGGGTTGGGGCACTGAAGCTTTCTTT. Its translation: CSVQGWGTEAFF.

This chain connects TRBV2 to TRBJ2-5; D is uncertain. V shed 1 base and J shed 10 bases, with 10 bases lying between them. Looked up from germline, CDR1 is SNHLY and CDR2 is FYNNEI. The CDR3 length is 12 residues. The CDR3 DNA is TGTGCCAGCAGTGAAGGCGTAGAGGTCCAGTACTTC. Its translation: CASSEGVEVQYF.

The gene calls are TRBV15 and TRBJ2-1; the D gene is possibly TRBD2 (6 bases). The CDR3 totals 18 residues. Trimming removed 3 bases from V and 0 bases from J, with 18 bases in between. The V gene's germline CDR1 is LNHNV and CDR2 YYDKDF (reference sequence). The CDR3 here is CATSSPTARGGSYNEQFF. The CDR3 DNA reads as TGTGCCACCAGCAGTCCGACCGCTAGGGGAGGCTCCTACAATGAGCAGTTCTTC.

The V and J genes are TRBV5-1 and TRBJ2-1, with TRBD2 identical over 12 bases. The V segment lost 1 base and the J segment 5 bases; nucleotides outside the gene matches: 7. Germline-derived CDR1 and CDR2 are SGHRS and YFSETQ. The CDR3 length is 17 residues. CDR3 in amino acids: CASSLTDRLAGDNEQFF. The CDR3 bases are TGCGCCAGCAGCTTGACTGATAGACTAGCGGGAGACAATGAGCAGTTCTTC.

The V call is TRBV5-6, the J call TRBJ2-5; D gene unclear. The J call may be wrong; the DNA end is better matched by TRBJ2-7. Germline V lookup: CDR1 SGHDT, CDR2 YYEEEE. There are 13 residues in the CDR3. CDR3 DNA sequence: TGTGCCAGCAGCGTACAGATCTCCTACGAGCAGTACTTC. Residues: CASSVQISYEQYF.